This TCR beta chain comes out of a study of OX40 agonist ivuxolimab in advanced cancers. Study context: All patients had ivuxolimab intravenously every 2 weeks at 0.01 to 10 mg/kg. Three patients showed partial responses: one hepatocellular carcinoma and two cutaneous melanoma cases.

The table lists this clone with a few counts. Produced via immunoSEQ multiplex PCR; TCRdb's table is partial and in-frame only. The sample lists over 95,000 clones, 70% to 85% occurring once. V dropped 5 bases and J dropped 2 bases, with 15 bases sitting between them. This CDR3 spans 15 amino acids. Germline-derived CDR1 and CDR2 are SGHTA and FQGNSA. The input for sequencing was CD4+ or CD8+ T cells sorted from blood, taken in a trial of the OX40 agonist ivuxolimab. The source is an adult with an advanced solid tumor such as melanoma, head and neck, liver or kidney cancer. The chain combines TRBV7-2 with TRBJ2-5; unclear D gene. The CDR3, as DNA: TGTGCCAGCAGCCCGGATCCAGGACGTCAAGAGACCCAGTACTTC. This gives the protein CASSPDPGRQETQYF.